These 13 T cell receptor beta chains came from one sample sequenced in a study of cytomegalovirus exposure and HLA in healthy donors. With 60 Vbeta and 13 Jbeta primers, the PCR was carried out. This table comes from immunoSEQ multiplex PCR, and its TCRdb copy is limited to in-frame clones, with some not included. The sample gives 210,000 or so clones, approximately 78% of which show up once; 0.45% to 0.5% is in the top ten. Sequencing was performed on PBMCs. Receptor source: a boy aged 10-17 years in good health and CMV-seronegative.

This clone was found once. The genes are TRBV5-1 and TRBJ2-1; 11 nucleotides line up with TRBD2. J gave up 7 bases and V 0 bases, and 21 bases lay outside the gene matches. Germline CDR1 is SGHRS and CDR2 is YFSETQ. The CDR3 covers 21 residues. The CDR3 DNA sequence: TGCGCCAGCAGCTTGGAGCCCGGAAGCCCTCGGGTAGCGGGAGGGGGTAATGAGCAGTTCTTC. Its protein is CASSLEPGSPRVAGGGNEQFF.

This chain uses TRBV5-1 with TRBJ1-4, with a possible D match to TRBD1 (6 bases). V gave up 5 bases and J gave up 0 bases, with 8 bases separating them. Germline assignment: CDR1 SGHRS and CDR2 YFSETQ. This CDR3 is 14 amino acids long. DNA of the CDR3: TGCGCCAGCAGACAGGGTGCAACTAATGAAAAACTGTTTTTT. Its protein product is CASRQGATNEKLFF.

The chain couples TRBV5-1 to TRBJ2-5; perhaps TRBD2 as D (6 bases). Gene TRBJ2-7 matches the end of the DNA better, so the J call may be wrong. CDR3 length: 17 amino acids. CDR1 and CDR2 (germline): SGHRS, YFSETQ. CDR3 protein: CASSLGVWGSGADEQYF. The CDR3 nucleotides read TGCGCCAGCAGCTTGGGAGTTTGGGGATCGGGAGCGGACGAGCAGTACTTC.

This chain links TRBV18 with TRBJ2-7; perhaps TRBD2 as D (6 bases). V lost 2 bases, J lost 0 bases, and 8 bases lay in between. This CDR3 spans 14 amino acids. Per germline, CDR1 KGHSH and CDR2 LQKENI. DNA for the CDR3: TGTGCCAGCTCACCAACGGGACTCTCCTACGAGCAGTACTTC. The encoded protein is CASSPTGLSYEQYF.

V is TRBV19 and J is TRBJ2-5, with D possibly TRBD1 on 5 matching bases. With the DNA end fitting TRBJ2-7 better, the J assignment may be wrong. The CDR3 has 14 amino acids. CDR1 LNHDA and CDR2 SQIVND come from the germline V gene (reference sequence). CDR3 residues: CASSEQVQHYEQYF. The CDR3 DNA reads as TGTGCCAGCAGCGAACAGGTCCAACACTACGAGCAGTACTTC.

This sequence joins TRBV28 and TRBJ2-2; TRBD2 matches at 7 bases. The CDR3 spans 15 residues. Germline V gene sequence: CDR1 MDHEN, CDR2 SYDVKM. The J segment lost 4 bases and the V segment lost 5 bases, leaving 7 bases of the junction unmatched. The DNA for the CDR3 is TGTGCCAGCAGTATCGGCGGGGGATCCACCGGGGAGCTGTTTTTT. Protein product: CASSIGGGSTGELFF.

The chain joins TRBV27 to TRBJ2-1; 10 positions agree with TRBD2. Per germline, CDR1 MNHEY and CDR2 SMNVEV (reference sequence). Germline trimming cut 3 bases from V and 9 bases from J; bases unmatched to any gene: 5. The CDR3 loop spans 14 amino acids. Here the CDR3 DNA reads TGTGCCAGCAGTTTTAGGACTAGCGGCACTGAGCAGTTCTTC. This encodes CASSFRTSGTEQFF.

This clone occurred once. The V gene is TRBV27, the J gene TRBJ2-1; D gene unclear. With 6 bases removed from V and 2 bases from J, the gap between germline ends came to 14 bases. The V gene's germline CDR1 is MNHEY and CDR2 SMNVEV (reference sequence). CDR3 size: 15 residues. CDR3 bases: TGTGCCAGCAGCACTCCCCCCCTAGCCTACAATGAGCAGTTCTTC. Translated: CASSTPPLAYNEQFF.

The rearrangement links TRBV6-1 to TRBJ1-5; possibly TRBD1 for D (5 bases). The CDR3 has 13 amino acids. Germline CDR1 reads MNHNS; CDR2 reads SASEGT. The germline V and J ends were trimmed by 7 bases and 6 bases, with 13 bases remaining between them. The CDR3 here is CASNVQVTQPQHF. CDR3 coding DNA: TGTGCCAGCAACGTACAGGTCACTCAGCCCCAGCATTTT.

The chain links TRBV29-1 to TRBJ2-3, with 14 bases fitting TRBD2. CDR1 and CDR2 from the germline V gene are SQVTM and ANQGSEA. The CDR3 is 15 residues long. V trimming: 1 base; J trimming: 8 bases; junction bases outside the gene matches: 5. DNA for the CDR3: TGCAGCGTTGAAGGGGGACTAGCGGGAGTTGGTACGCAGTATTTT. Protein: CSVEGGLAGVGTQYF.

This chain connects TRBV14 to TRBJ2-7; 9 bases are a match to TRBD1. With V trimmed by 2 bases and J by 3 bases, 5 bases remained unmatched. CDR1 and CDR2 (germline): SGHDN, FVKESK. The CDR3 extends over 15 amino acids. The CDR3 loop reads CASSQPRTGDYEQYF. CDR3 sequence (DNA): TGTGCCAGCAGCCAACCCCGGACAGGGGACTACGAGCAGTACTTC.

The rearrangement joins TRBV19 to TRBJ1-4; TRBD1 matches at 8 bases. V dropped 5 bases and J dropped 8; count of bases not matched to a gene: 10. This CDR3 is built from 15 residues. The V gene's germline CDR1 is LNHDA and CDR2 SQIVND (reference sequence). The CDR3 nucleotides read TGTGCCAGTAGTCTCCCGACAGGGGTGAGGGAAAAACTGTTTTTT. This codes for CASSLPTGVREKLFF.

Note on this clone: Sequence at one end of the junction differs from germline and may be a read error. V usage is TRBV6-1 and J usage is TRBJ1-5; 11 positions match TRBD1. CDR1 and CDR2 (germline): MNHNS, SASEGT. The CDR3 has 14 residues. The CDR3 is CASSGTGGNQPRHF. CDR3 coding DNA: TGTGCCAGCAGCGGGACAGGGGGTAACCAGCCCCGGCATTTT.